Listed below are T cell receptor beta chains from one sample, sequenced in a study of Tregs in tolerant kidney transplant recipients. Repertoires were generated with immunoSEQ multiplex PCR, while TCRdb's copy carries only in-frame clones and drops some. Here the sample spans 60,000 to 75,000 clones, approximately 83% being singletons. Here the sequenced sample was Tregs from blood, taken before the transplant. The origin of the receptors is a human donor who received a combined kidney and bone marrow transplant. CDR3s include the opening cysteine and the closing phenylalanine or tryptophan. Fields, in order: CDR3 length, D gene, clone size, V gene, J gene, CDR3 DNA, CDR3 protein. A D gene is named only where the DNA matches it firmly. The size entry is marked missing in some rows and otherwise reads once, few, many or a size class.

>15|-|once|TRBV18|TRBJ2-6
TGTGCCAGCTCACCAGGGGGCTCTGGGGCCAACGTCCTGACTTTC
CASSPGGSGANVLTF
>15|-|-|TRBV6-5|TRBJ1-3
TGTGCCAGCAGCTTAGACGGCTTATCTGGAAACACCATATATTTT
CASSLDGLSGNTIYF
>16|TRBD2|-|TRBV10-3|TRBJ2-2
TGTGCCATCAGTGAGGGCGGGAGGGTTAAAGCCGGGGAGCTGTTTTTT
CAISEGGRVKAGELFF
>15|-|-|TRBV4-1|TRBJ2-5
TGCGCCAGCAGCCAAGTTAGCGGTTGGGGGGAGACCCAGTACTTC
CASSQVSGWGETQYF
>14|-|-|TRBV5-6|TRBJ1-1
TGTGCCAGCAGCGGAAGGTGGGGGAACACTGAAGCTTTCTTT
CASSGRWGNTEAFF
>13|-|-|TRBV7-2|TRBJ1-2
TGTGCCAGCAGCTTAGGTCAGAACTATGGCTACACCTTC
CASSLGQNYGYTF
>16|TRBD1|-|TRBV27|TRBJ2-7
TGTGCCAGCAGGCCTCGCCCCTGGACAGGGGGTAACGAGCAGTACTTC
CASRPRPWTGGNEQYF
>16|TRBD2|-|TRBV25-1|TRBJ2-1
TGTGCCAGCAGTGAGTCGGCTAGCGGGCGGTACAATGAGCAGTTCTTC
CASSESASGRYNEQFF
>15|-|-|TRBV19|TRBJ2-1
TGTGCCAGTAGTCCCCTGGGGGCAAGGTACAATGAGCAGTTCTTC
CASSPLGARYNEQFF
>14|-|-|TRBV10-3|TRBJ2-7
TGTGCCATCAGTAGGGGGAACAAGTCCTACGAGCAGTACTTC
CAISRGNKSYEQYF
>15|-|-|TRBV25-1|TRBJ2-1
TGTGCCAGCAGTGGGCCGTGGGAGGCCAACAATGAGCAGTTCTTC
CASSGPWEANNEQFF
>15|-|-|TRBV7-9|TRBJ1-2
TGTGCCAGCAGCTCCGGACGCCAAGGGACGGCTCAGCACACCTTC
CASSSGRQGTAQHTF
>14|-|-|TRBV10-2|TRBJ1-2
TGCGCCAGCAGTGAACGGGCCCCGGTCTATGGCTACACCTTC
CASSERAPVYGYTF
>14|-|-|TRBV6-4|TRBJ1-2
TGTGCCAGCAGTGTTGTCGGGGAAGTGGATGGCTACACCTTC
CASSVVGEVDGYTF
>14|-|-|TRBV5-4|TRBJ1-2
TGTGCCAGCAGCTTGGATCGGGCCGGCTATGGCTACACCTTC
CASSLDRAGYGYTF
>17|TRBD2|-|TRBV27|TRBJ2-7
TGTGCCAGCAGTCTACACTTTAGCACTAGCGCTACCTACGAGCAGTACTTC
CASSLHFSTSATYEQYF
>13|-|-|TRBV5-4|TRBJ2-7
TGTGCCAGCAGCTCCTCCAACTCCTACGAGCAGTACTTC
CASSSSNSYEQYF
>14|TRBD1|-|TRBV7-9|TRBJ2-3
TGTGCCAGCAGCCCCTGGACAGGGAGAAATACGCAGTATTTT
CASSPWTGRNTQYF
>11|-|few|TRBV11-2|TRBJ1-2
TGTGCCAGCAGCTTCAGGGGTGGCTACACCTTC
CASSFRGGYTF
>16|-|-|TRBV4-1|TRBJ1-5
TGCGCCAGCAGCCAAGGGTCGGCCCGGGGGCATCAGCCCCAGCATTTT
CASSQGSARGHQPQHF
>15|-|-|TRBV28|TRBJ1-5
TGTGCCAGCAGTTCACCCGCAGGGGCCAATCAGCCCCAGCATTTT
CASSSPAGANQPQHF
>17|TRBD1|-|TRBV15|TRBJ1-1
TGTGCCACCAGCGTCGACAGGGGCCCAGGCGTGAACACTGAAGCTTTCTTT
CATSVDRGPGVNTEAFF
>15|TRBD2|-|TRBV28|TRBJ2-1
TGTGCCAGCCCCCCCCCTAGCGGGCGATACAATGAGCAGTTCTTC
CASPPPSGRYNEQFF
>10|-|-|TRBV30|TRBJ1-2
TGTGCCGGAAAATTTGTGGGCTACACCTTC
CAGKFVGYTF
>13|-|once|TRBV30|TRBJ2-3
TGTGCCTGGACGACTAGTAAACGGAATACGCAGTATTTT
CAWTTSKRNTQYF
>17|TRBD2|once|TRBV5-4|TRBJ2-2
TGTGCCAGCAGCTTGGGGGGGCTAGCGGGGAACACCGGGGAGCTGTTTTTT
CASSLGGLAGNTGELFF
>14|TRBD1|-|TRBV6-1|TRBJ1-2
TGTGCCAGCAGTGACGGACAGGGGCTAGTGGGCTACACCTTC
CASSDGQGLVGYTF
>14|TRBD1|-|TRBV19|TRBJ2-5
TGTGCCAGTAGTATTCGACAGGGAAGGGAGACCCAGTACTTC
CASSIRQGRETQYF
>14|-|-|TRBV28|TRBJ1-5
TGTGCCAGTGTTCCCAGACAGGCCAATCAGCCCCAGCATTTT
CASVPRQANQPQHF
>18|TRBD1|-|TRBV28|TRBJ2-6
TGTGCCAGCAGTCAGACAGGGGTAGGGGGCTCTGGGGCCAACGTCCTGACTTTC
CASSQTGVGGSGANVLTF
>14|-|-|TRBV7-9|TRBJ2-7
TGTGCCAGCAGCTCCGGCCCCGCGGCCTACGAGCAGTACTTC
CASSSGPAAYEQYF
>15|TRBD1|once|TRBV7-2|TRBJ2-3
TGTGCCAGCAGCTTAGGACAGGGCGGTAATAATACGCAGTATTTT
CASSLGQGGNNTQYF
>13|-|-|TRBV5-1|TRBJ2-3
TGCGCCAGCAGCTTGATTGGCACAGATACGCAGTATTTT
CASSLIGTDTQYF
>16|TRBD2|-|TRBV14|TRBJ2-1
TGTGCCAGCAGCCCCAGACGGCTAGCGGGGGGCAATGAGCAGTTCTTC
CASSPRRLAGGNEQFF
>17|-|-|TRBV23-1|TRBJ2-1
TGCGCCAGCAGTCAATCCTTAAAGGGACTGCTTAACAATGAGCAGTTCTTC
CASSQSLKGLLNNEQFF
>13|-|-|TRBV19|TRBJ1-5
TGTGCCAGTAGTACCGCTGGTCAGGTCCCCCAGCATTTT
CASSTAGQVPQHF
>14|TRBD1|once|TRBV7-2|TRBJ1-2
TGTGCCAGCAGCTGGGACAGGGTTTCCTATGGCTACACCTTC
CASSWDRVSYGYTF